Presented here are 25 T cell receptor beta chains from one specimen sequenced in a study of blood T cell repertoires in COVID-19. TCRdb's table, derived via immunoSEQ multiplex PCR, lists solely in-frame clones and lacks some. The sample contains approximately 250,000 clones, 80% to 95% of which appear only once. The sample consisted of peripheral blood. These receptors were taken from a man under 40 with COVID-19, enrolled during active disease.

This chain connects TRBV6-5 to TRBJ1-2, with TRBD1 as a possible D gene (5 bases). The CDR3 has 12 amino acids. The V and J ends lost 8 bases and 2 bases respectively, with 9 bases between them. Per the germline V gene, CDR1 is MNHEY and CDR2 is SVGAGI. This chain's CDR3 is CASRTLNYGYTF. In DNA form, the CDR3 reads TGTGCCAGCCGGACATTGAACTATGGCTACACCTTC.

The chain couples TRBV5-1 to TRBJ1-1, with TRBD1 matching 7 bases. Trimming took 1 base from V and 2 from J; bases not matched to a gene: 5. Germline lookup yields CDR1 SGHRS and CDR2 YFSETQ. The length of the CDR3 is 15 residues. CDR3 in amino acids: CASSLSGTENTEAFF. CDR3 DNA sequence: TGCGCCAGCAGCTTGTCCGGGACAGAAAACACTGAAGCTTTCTTT.

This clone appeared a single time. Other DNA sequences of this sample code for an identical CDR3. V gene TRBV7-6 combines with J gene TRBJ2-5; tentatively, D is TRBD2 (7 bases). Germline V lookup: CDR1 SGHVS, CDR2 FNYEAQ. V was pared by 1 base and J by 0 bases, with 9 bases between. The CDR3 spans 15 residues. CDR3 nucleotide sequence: TGTGCCAGCAGCTTAGGAGGGGGGGACCAAGAGACCCAGTACTTC. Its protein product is CASSLGGGDQETQYF. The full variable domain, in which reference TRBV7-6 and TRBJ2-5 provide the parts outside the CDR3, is GAGVSQSPRYKVTKRGQDVALRCDPISGHVSLYWYRQALGQGPEFLTYFNYEAQQDKSGLPNDRFSAERPEGSISTLTIQRTEQRDSAMYRCASSLGGGDQETQYFGPGTRLLVL.

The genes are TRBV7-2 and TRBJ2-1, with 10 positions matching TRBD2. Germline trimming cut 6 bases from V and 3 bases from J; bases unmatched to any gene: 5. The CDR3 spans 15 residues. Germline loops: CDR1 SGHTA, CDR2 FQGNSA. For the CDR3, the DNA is TGTGCCAGCAGTCCGCGGACTAGCGGCTACAATGAGCAGTTCTTC. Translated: CASSPRTSGYNEQFF.

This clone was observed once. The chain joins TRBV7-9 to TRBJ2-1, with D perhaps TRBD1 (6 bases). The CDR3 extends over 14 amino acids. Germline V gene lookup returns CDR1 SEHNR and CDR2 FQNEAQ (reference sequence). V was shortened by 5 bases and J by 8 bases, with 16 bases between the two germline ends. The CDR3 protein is CASSVQGSGDEQFF. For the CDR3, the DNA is TGTGCCAGCAGCGTACAGGGAAGTGGGGATGAGCAGTTCTTC. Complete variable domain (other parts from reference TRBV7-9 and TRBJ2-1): DTGVSQNPRHKITKRGQNVTFRCDPISEHNRLYWYRQTLGQGPEFLTYFQNEAQLEKSRLLSDRFSAERPKGSFSTLEIQRTEQGDSAMYLCASSVQGSGDEQFFGPGTRLTVL.

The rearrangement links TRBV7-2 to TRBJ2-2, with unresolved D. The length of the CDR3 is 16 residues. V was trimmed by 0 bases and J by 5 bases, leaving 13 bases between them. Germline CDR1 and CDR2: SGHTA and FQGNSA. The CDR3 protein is CASSLALSVSTGELFF. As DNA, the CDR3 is TGTGCCAGCAGCTTAGCGCTCTCGGTTTCTACCGGGGAGCTGTTTTTT.

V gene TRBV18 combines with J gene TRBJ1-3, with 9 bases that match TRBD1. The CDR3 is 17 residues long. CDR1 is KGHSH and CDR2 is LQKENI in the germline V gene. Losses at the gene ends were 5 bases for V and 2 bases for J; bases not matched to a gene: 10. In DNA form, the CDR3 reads TGTGCCAGCTCAACGGCCCCACGGACAGGGGCTGGAAACACCATATATTTT. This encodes CASSTAPRTGAGNTIYF.

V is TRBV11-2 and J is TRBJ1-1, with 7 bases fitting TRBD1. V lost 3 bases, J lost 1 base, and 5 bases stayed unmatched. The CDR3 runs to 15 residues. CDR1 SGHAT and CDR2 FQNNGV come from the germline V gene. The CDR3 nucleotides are TGTGCCAGCAGCTTTGGGACAGATCCGAACACTGAAGCTTTCTTT. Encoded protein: CASSFGTDPNTEAFF.

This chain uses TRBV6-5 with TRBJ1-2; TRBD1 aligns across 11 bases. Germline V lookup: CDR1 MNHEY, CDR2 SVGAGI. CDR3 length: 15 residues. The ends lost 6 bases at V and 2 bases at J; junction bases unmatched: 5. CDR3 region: CASSLDRGPNYGYTF. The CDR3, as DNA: TGTGCCAGCAGCCTGGACAGGGGGCCGAACTATGGCTACACCTTC.

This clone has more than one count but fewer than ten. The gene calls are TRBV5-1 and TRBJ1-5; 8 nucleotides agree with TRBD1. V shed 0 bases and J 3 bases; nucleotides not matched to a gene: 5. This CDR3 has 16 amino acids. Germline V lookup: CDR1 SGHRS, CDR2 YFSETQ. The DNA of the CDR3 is TGCGCCAGCAGCTTGGCAGGGGGCGCGGACAATCAGCCCCAGCATTTT. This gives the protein CASSLAGGADNQPQHF.

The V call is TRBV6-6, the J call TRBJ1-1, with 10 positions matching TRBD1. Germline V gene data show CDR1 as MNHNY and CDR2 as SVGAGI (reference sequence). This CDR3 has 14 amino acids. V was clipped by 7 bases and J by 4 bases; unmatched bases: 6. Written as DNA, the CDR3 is TGTGCCAGCATACGGGACAGGGGAGGCACTGAAGCTTTCTTT. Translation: CASIRDRGGTEAFF.

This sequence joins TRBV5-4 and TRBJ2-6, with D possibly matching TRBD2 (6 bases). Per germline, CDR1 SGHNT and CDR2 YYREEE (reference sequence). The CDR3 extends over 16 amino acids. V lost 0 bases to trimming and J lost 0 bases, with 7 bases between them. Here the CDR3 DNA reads TGTGCCAGCAGCTTGGCCGGGAGCTCTGGGGCCAACGTCCTGACTTTC. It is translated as CASSLAGSSGANVLTF.

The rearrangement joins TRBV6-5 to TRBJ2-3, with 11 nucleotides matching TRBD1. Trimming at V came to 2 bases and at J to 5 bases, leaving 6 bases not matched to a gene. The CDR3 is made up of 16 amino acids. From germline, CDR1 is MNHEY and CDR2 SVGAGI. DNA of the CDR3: TGTGCCAGCAGTTACGGACAGGGGGCGCCCCAAGATACGCAGTATTTT. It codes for CASSYGQGAPQDTQYF.

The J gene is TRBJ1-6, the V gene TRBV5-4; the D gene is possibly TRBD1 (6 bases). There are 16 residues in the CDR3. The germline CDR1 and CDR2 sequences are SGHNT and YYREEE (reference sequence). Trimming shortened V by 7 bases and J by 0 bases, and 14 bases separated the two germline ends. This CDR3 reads CASGDRPNSYNSPLHF. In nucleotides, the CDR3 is TGTGCCAGCGGAGACAGGCCTAACTCCTATAATTCACCCCTCCACTTT.

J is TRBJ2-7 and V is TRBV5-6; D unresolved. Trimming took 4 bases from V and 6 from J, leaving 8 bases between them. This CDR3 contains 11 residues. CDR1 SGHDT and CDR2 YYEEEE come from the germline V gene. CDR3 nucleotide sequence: TGTGCCAGCAGCGAGGCTTCCGAGCAGTACTTC. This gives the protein CASSEASEQYF.

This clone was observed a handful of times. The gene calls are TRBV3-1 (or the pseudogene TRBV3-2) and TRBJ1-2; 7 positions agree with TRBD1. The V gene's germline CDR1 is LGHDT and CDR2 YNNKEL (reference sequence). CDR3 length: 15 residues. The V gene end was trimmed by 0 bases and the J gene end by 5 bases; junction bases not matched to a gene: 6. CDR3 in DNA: TGTGCCAGCAGCCAAGACAACAGGGGCGGGTATGGCTACACCTTC. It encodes CASSQDNRGGYGYTF.

CDR3 nucleotide sequence: TGTGCCAGTAGAGAGAGAGGGCTTGGCTACACCTTC. Its translation: CASRERGLGYTF. The chain couples TRBV19 to TRBJ1-2, with D unresolved. Germline CDR1 is LNHDA and CDR2 is SQIVND (reference sequence). CDR3 length: 12 amino acids. The V end lost 6 bases, the J end lost 7 bases, and 12 bases lay between the germline ends. The variable domain in full, with the rest retrieved from reference TRBV19 and TRBJ1-2, is DGGITQSPKYLFRKEGQNVTLSCEQNLNHDAMYWYRQDPGQGLRLIYYSQIVNDFQKGDIAEGYSVSREKKESFPLTVTSAQKNPTAFYLCASRERGLGYTFGSGTRLTVV.

The CDR3 coding sequence is TGTGCCAGCTCACCCCCCGGGGCCTACGAGCAGTACTTC. Translation gives CASSPPGAYEQYF. The chain carries TRBV18 and TRBJ2-7, with D maybe TRBD2 (5 bases). This CDR3 spans 13 amino acids. The germline CDR1 and CDR2 sequences are KGHSH and LQKENI. With 3 bases removed from V and 2 bases from J, the gap between germline ends came to 8 bases. Together with reference TRBV18 and TRBJ2-7, the CDR3 gives the full variable domain: NAGVMQNPRHLVRRRGQEARLRCSPMKGHSHVYWYRQLPEEGLKFMVYLQKENIIDESGMPKERFSAEFPKEGPSILRIQQVVRGDSAAYFCASSPPGAYEQYFGPGTRLTVT.

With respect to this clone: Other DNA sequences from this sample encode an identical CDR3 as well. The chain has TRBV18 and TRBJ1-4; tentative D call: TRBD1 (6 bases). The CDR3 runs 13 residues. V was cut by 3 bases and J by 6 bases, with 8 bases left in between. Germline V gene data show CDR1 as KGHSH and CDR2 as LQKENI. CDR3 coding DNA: TGTGCCAGCTCACCTAGGACAGATGAAAAACTGTTTTTT. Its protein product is CASSPRTDEKLFF.

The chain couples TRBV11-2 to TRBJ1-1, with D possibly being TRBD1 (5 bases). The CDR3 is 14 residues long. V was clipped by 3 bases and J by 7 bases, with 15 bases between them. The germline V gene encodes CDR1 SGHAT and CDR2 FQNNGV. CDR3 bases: TGTGCCAGCAGCTTGGTTGGAGGGGCTGGTGAAGCTTTCTTT. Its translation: CASSLVGGAGEAFF.

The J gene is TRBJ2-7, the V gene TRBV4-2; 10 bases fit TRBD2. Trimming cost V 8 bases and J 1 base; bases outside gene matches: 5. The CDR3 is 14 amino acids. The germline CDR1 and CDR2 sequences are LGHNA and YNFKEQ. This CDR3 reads CASGSGGISYEQYF. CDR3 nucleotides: TGTGCCAGCGGTAGCGGGGGGATTTCCTACGAGCAGTACTTC.

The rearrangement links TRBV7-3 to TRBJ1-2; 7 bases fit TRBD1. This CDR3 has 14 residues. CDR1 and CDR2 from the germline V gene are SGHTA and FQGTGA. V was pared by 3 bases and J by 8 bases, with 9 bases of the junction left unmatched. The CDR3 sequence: CASSFDRAGGGYTF. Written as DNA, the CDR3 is TGTGCCAGCAGCTTCGACAGGGCGGGGGGGGGCTACACCTTC.

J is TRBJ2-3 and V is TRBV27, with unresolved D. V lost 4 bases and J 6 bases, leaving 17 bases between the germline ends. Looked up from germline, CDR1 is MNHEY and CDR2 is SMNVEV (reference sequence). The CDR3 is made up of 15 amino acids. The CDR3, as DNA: TGTGCCAGCAGTTCCCCGGTTTTAAACCCGGATACGCAGTATTTT. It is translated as CASSSPVLNPDTQYF.

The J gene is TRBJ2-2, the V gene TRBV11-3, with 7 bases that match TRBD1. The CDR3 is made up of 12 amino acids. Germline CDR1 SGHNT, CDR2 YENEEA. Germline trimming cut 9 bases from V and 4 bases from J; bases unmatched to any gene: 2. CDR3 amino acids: CASTGVTGELFF. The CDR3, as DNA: TGTGCCAGTACAGGGGTCACCGGGGAGCTGTTTTTT.

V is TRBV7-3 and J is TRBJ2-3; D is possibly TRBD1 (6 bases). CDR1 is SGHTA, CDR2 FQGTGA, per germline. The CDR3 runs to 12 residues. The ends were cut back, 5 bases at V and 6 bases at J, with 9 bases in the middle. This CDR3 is CASSHRADTQYF. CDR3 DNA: TGTGCCAGCAGCCACAGGGCGGATACGCAGTATTTT.